This T cell receptor (beta chain) was retrieved from a study of liver allograft versus peripheral blood T cells. About the study: Repertoires from peripheral blood of liver transplant recipients were compared with those inside their transplanted livers.

This clonotype was observed at least ten times. Its specificity is unknown. General study results and limits: Reportedly, the T cell receptor repertoires present inside liver allografts differed from those in peripheral blood.

From the reads, TCRdb called clonotypes with MiXCR, one entry per CDR3 protein. The sample comprises several thousand distinct CDR3 sequences, roughly 15% of which are singletons, and 7.9% rests with the top ten. Trimming removed 3 bases at V and 2 bases at J, with 7 bases between. This CDR3 is 13 amino acids long. In germline, CDR1 is SGHTA, CDR2 FQGNSA. The clonotype comes from a human patient who had a liver transplant. Some T cells may be supplied by the graft donor. This chain connects TRBV7-2 to TRBJ1-2; D gene ambiguous. CDR3 residues: CASSLAPNYGYTF. CDR3 coding DNA: TGTGCCAGCAGCTTGGCCCCGAACTATGGCTACACCTTC.